This T cell receptor (beta chain) appears in the sequencing data of a study of blood T cells in healthy people across ages. The CDR3 length is 16 residues. Germline V gene sequence: CDR1 SEHNR, CDR2 FQNEAQ (reference sequence). V dropped 0 bases and J dropped 2; count of bases not matched to a gene: 5. Combining a sample-barcoded 5' primer with a J-beta primer mix, a second PCR ran for about 7 to 12 cycles. Every sample gave at least 3 million paired-end reads containing CDR3. TCRdb re-called the 5' RACE reads with MiXCR, one entry per CDR3 protein. The sample has about 1.5 million distinct CDR3 sequences, under 55% seen once.

The source material was blood. V usage is TRBV7-9 and J usage is TRBJ2-5; 8 bases line up with TRBD2. The TCR originated in a woman under 30 in good health. Written as DNA, the CDR3 is TGTGCCAGCAGCTTAGCTCAGCGGGGGATACAAGAGACCCAGTACTTC. Its protein product is CASSLAQRGIQETQYF.